This is a list of T cell receptor beta chains from one sample in a study of T cell repertoires in cytomegalovirus infection. TCRdb processed the reads anew with MiXCR; each CDR3 protein has one entry. The sample gives approximately 500,000 distinct CDR3 sequences, 26% of which show up once; about 13% is in the top ten. The sample comprised PBMCs. The receptors originated from a human donor in good health (CMV status not recorded). Some clones in this sample may be carry-over from other donors' samples. CDR3s leave out the opening cysteine and the closing phenylalanine or tryptophan. D genes are given only for firm matches.

TRBJ1-2 | TRBV19 | TRBD1 | ASSIVTGTGVSASYGYT
TRBJ2-1 | TRBV4-1 | NA | ASSHVPSNGEQF
TRBJ1-5 | TRBV28 | NA | ASSPPPGGGQPQH
TRBJ2-7 | TRBV18 | NA | AGSPGDYRVHEQY
TRBJ1-1 | TRBV6-5 | NA | ASRRNMNTEAF
TRBJ2-1 | TRBV9 | TRBD2 | ASSGRLAGNEQF
TRBJ2-1 | TRBV7-7 | TRBD1 | ASSPGQGDYNEQF
TRBJ2-4 | TRBV6-2/TRBV6-3 | NA | ASSHRGIQY
TRBJ2-3 | TRBV5-1 | TRBD1 | ASSLARTGNGADTQY
TRBJ1-1 | TRBV7-6 | NA | ASSRRNTEAF
TRBJ2-2 | TRBV5-4 | NA | ASSLDYPGELF
TRBJ2-3 | TRBV10-3 | NA | AISELDTQY
TRBJ2-1 | TRBV19 | NA | ASRRTSGLSRNEQF
TRBJ2-3 | TRBV19 | NA | ASSIRPPAGTFTDTQY
TRBJ2-2 | TRBV19 | NA | ASAPSGSRWNTGELV
TRBJ1-4 | TRBV2 | NA | ASSPLSEKLF
TRBJ2-1 | TRBV24-1 | NA | ATRQYNEQF
TRBJ2-7 | TRBV7-2 | NA | ASRLDSHEQY
TRBJ2-7 | TRBV27 | TRBD2 | ASRTQRPLEFIAGAYEQY
TRBJ2-2 | TRBV7-8 | TRBD2 | ASSPPLAGATTGELF
TRBJ1-1 | TRBV4-1 | NA | ASSQKAGMNTEAF
TRBJ2-3 | TRBV6-5 | NA | ASSYGGASTDTQY
TRBJ2-3 | TRBV7-9 | TRBD1 | ASILRDSFFADTQY
TRBJ2-5 | TRBV11-2 | NA | ASSPQGGGAETQY